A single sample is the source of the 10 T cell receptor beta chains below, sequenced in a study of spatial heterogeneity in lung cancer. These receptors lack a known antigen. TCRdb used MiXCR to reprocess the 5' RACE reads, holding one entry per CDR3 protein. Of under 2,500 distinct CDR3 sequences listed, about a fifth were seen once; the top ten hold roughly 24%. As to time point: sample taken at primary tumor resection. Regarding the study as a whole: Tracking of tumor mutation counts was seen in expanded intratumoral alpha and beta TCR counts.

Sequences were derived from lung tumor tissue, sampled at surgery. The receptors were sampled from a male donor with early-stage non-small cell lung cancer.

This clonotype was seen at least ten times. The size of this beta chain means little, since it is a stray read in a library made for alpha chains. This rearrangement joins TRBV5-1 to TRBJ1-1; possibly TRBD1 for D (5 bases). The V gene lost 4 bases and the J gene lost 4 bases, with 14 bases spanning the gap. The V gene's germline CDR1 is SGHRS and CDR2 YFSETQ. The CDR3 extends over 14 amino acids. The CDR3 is CASSASTEGTEAFF. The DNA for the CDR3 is TGCGCCAGCAGCGCCTCGACAGAGGGCACTGAAGCTTTCTTT.

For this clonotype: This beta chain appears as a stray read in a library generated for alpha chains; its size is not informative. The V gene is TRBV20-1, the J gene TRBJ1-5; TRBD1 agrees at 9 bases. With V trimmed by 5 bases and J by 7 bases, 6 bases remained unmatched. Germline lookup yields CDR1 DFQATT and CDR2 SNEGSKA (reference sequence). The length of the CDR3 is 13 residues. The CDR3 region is CSAFTGGGQPQHF. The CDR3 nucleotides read TGCAGTGCTTTCACAGGGGGCGGACAGCCCCAGCATTTT.

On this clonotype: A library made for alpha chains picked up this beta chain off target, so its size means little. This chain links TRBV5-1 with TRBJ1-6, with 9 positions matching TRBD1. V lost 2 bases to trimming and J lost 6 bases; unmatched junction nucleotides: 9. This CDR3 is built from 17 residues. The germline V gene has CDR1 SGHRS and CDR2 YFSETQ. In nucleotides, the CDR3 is TGCGCCAGCAGCTTTATTGTACCGGGACAGGGTAATTCACCCCTCCACTTT. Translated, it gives CASSFIVPGQGNSPLHF.

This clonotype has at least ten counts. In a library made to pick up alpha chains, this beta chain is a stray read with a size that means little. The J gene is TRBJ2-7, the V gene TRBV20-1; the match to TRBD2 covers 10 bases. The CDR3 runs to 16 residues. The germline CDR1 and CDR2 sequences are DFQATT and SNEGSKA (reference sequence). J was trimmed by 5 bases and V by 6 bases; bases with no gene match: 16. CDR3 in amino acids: CSAQGYSGRISDEQYF. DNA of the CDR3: TGCAGTGCCCAGGGGTATAGCGGGAGGATTAGCGACGAGCAGTACTTC.

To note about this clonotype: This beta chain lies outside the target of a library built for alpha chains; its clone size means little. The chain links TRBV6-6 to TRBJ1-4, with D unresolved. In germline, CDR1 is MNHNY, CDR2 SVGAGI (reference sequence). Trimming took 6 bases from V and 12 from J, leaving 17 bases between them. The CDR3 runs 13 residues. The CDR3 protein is CASRRENSGELFF. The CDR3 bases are TGTGCCAGCAGAAGGGAGAATAGTGGGGAACTGTTTTTT.

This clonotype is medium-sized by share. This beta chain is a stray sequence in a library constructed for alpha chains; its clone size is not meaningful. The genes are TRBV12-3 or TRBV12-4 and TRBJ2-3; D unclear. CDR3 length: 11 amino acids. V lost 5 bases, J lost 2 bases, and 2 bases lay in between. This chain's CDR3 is CASSNTDTQYF. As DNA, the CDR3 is TGTGCCAGCAGTAACACAGATACGCAGTATTTT.

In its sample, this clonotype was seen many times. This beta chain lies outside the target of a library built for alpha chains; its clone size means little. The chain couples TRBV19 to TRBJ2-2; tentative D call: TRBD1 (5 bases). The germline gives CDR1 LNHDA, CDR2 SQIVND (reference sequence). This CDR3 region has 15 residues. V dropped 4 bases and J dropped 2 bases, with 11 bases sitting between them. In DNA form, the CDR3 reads TGTGCCAGTAGTAAGGGGCAGAAAAACACCGGGGAGCTGTTTTTT. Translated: CASSKGQKNTGELFF.

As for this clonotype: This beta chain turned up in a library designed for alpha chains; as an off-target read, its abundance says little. The CDR3 spells CSASGGGLDTQYF. The CDR3 DNA reads TGCAGTGCTAGCGGGGGAGGATTAGATACGCAGTATTTT. This rearrangement joins TRBV20-1 to TRBJ2-3; possible D gene TRBD2, 6 bases. This CDR3 comprises 13 residues. Germline V gene sequence: CDR1 DFQATT, CDR2 SNEGSKA (reference sequence). The germline V and J ends were trimmed by 3 bases and 5 bases, with 12 bases remaining between them.

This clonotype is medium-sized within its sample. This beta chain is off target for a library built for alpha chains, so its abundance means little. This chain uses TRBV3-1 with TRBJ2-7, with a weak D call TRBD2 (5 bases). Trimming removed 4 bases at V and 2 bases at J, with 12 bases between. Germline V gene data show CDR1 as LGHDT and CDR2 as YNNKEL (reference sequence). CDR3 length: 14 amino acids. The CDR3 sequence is CASSLGLDTYEQYF. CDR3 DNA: TGTGCCAGCAGCCTTGGACTCGACACCTACGAGCAGTACTTC.

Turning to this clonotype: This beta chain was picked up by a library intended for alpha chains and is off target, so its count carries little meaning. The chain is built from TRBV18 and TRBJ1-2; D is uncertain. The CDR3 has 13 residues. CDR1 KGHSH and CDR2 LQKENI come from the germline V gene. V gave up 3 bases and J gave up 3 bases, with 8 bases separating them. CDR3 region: CASSPIGDYGYTF. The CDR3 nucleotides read TGTGCCAGCTCACCCATCGGGGACTATGGCTACACCTTC.